These T cell receptor beta chains were read from a single sample in a study of memory CD4+ T cells and cytomegalovirus serostatus. Clones were read by immunoSEQ multiplex PCR, and TCRdb kept only the in-frame ones, dropping some. The table includes roughly 84,000 clones, approximately 80% detected once. Input material: memory CD4+ T cells from blood. The source is an adult in good health and CMV-seronegative. Both conserved end residues are part of each CDR3. A D gene is named only where the DNA matches it firmly. Not all rows give a size; the values are once, few, many and, for expanded clones, a class.

DNA,CDR3,V,D,size,J
TGTGCCAGCAGCTTGAGCAATCAGCCCCAGCATTTT,CASSLSNQPQHF,TRBV7-2,.,.,TRBJ1-5
TGTGCCAGCAGCCTTGCGCGGGATCGGACCGGGGAGCTGTTTTTT,CASSLARDRTGELFF,TRBV7-2,.,.,TRBJ2-2
TGTGCCAGCAGCGAGACAGGGGCAGGCTACACCTTC,CASSETGAGYTF,TRBV7-2,TRBD1,.,TRBJ1-2
TGTGCCAGCTCCCAGCTTGTGAGCGAGACCCAGTACTTC,CASSQLVSETQYF,TRBV18,.,.,TRBJ2-5
TGTGCCAGCAGCTTAGCCTTCAATCAGCCCCAGCATTTT,CASSLAFNQPQHF,TRBV11-1,.,.,TRBJ1-5
TGCGCCAGCAGCCTTAGCCGGGCGGGGGAGCAGTACTTC,CASSLSRAGEQYF,TRBV5-1,.,.,TRBJ2-7
TGTGCCAGCAGCGCTGACGGCGGGGGGGCCCGTGAGCAGTTCTTC,CASSADGGGAREQFF,TRBV9,TRBD2,.,TRBJ2-1
TGCGCCAGCAGTCCGGGACAGGGCCCCTACGAGCAGTACTTC,CASSPGQGPYEQYF,TRBV5-1,TRBD1,.,TRBJ2-7
TGTGCCAGCAGTGAATCGGGGGCTTCAGGTTCACCCCTCCACTTT,CASSESGASGSPLHF,TRBV25-1,.,.,TRBJ1-6
TGTGCCAGCAGGCCTAGCGGGGGGGCCGGTGAGCAGTTCTTC,CASRPSGGAGEQFF,TRBV6-1,TRBD2,.,TRBJ2-1
TGTGCCATCAACGAGGGGGCCCAAGAGACCCAGTACTTC,CAINEGAQETQYF,TRBV10-3,TRBD1,.,TRBJ2-5
TGTGCCTGGAGTGGCTCGGAGACCCAGTACTTC,CAWSGSETQYF,TRBV30,.,.,TRBJ2-5
TGTGCCACCGCGGACGGTAAAAACACTGAAGCTTTCTTT,CATADGKNTEAFF,TRBV10-3,.,.,TRBJ1-1
TGCGCCAGCATAATCCAGAGCTCCTACAATGAGCAGTTCTTC,CASIIQSSYNEQFF,TRBV23-1,.,.,TRBJ2-1
TGTGCCAGCAGCTTAGCGTTAGTATTTGGGACCCAGTACTTC,CASSLALVFGTQYF,TRBV7-9,.,.,TRBJ2-5
TGCAGCGTTATCTCCCGCGAACTCCGGTATGGCTACACCTTC,CSVISRELRYGYTF,TRBV29-1,.,once,TRBJ1-2
TGTGCCAGCAGCTTAGTGTGGGGCTCAAACACTGAAGCTTTCTTT,CASSLVWGSNTEAFF,TRBV7-8,.,.,TRBJ1-1
TGTGCCAGCAGCCCCCGACCCACAGATACGCAGTATTTT,CASSPRPTDTQYF,TRBV7-2,.,.,TRBJ2-3
TGTGCCAGCTCACCAACCGATACGCAGTATTTT,CASSPTDTQYF,TRBV18,.,.,TRBJ2-3
TGCGCCAGCAGTGAGGGTCTCTCGGTACAGCCCCAGCATTTT,CASSEGLSVQPQHF,TRBV10-1,.,.,TRBJ1-5